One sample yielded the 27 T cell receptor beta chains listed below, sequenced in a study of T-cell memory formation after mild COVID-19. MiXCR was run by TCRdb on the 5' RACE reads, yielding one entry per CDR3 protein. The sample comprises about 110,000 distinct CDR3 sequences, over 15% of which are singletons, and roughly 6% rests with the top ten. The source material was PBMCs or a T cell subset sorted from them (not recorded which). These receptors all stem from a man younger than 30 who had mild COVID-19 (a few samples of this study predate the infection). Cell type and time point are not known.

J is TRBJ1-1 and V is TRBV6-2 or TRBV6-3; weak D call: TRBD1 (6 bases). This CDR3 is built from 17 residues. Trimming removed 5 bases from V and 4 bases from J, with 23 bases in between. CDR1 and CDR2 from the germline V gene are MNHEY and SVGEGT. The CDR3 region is CASSHIRRLDSTTEAFF. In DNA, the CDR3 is TGTGCCAGCAGTCACATTCGTCGGCTGGACAGTACCACTGAAGCTTTCTTT.

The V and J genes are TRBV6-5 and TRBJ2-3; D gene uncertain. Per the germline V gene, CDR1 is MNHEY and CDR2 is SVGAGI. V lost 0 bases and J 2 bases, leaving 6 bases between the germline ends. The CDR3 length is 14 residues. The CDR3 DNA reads TGTGCCAGCAGTTACTCGAGAGCCACAGATACGCAGTATTTT. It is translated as CASSYSRATDTQYF.

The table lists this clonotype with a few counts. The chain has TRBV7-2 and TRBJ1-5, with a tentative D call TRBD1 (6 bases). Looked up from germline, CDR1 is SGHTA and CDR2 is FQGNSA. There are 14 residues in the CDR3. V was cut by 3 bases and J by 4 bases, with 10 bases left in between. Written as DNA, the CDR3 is TGTGCCAGCAGCTTGGGGACAAGTAATCAGCCCCAGCATTTT. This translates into CASSLGTSNQPQHF. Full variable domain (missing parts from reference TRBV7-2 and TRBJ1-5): GAGVSQSPSNKVTEKGKDVELRCDPISGHTALYWYRQSLGQGLEFLIYFQGNSAPDKSGLPSDRFSAERTGGSVSTLTIQRTQQEDSAVYLCASSLGTSNQPQHFGDGTRLSIL.

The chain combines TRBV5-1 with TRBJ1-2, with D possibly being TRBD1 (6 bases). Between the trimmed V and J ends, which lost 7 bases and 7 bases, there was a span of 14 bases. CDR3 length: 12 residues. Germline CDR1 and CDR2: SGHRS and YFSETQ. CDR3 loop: CASGGGARGYTF. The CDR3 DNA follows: TGCGCCAGCGGAGGGGGGGCCCGTGGCTACACCTTC.

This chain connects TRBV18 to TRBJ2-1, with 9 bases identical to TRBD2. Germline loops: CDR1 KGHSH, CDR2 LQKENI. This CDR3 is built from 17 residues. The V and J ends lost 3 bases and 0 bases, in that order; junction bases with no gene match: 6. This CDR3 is CASSPIISGSSYNEQFF. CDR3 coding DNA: TGTGCCAGCTCACCGATAATTAGCGGGAGCTCCTACAATGAGCAGTTCTTC.

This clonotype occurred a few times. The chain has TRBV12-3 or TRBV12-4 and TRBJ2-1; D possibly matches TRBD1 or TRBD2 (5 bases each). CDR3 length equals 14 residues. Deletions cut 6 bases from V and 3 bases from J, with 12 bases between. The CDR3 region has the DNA TGTGCCAGCAGATTCCGGGACCACTACAATGAGCAGTTCTTC. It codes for CASRFRDHYNEQFF.

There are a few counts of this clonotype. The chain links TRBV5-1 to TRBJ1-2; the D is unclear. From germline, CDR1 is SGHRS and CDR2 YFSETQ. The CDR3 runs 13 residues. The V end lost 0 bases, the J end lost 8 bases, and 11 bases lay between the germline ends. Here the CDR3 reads CASSLASGNGYTF. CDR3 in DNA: TGCGCCAGCAGCTTGGCCTCTGGTAACGGCTACACCTTC.

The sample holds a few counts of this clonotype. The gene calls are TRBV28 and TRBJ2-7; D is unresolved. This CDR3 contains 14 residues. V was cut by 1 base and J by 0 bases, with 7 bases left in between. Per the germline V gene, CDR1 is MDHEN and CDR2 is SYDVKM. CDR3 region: CASSLSRLSYEQYF. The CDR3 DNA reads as TGTGCCAGCAGTTTATCCAGGCTCTCCTACGAGCAGTACTTC. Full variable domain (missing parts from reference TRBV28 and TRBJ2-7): DVKVTQSSRYLVKRTGEKVFLECVQDMDHENMFWYRQDPGLGLRLIYFSYDVKMKEKGDIPEGYSVSREKKERFSLILESASTNQTSMYLCASSLSRLSYEQYFGPGTRLTVT.

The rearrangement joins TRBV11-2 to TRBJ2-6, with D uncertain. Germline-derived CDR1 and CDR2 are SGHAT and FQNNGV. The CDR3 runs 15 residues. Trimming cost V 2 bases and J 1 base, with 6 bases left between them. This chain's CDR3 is CASSLYRSGANVLTF. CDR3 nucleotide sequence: TGTGCCAGCAGCTTATATAGGTCTGGGGCCAACGTCCTGACTTTC.

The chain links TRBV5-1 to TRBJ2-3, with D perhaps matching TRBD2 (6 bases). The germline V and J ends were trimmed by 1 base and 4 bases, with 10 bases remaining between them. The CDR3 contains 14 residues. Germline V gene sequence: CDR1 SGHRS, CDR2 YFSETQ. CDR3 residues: CASSLQLAADTQYF. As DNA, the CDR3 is TGCGCCAGCAGCTTGCAACTAGCCGCAGATACGCAGTATTTT. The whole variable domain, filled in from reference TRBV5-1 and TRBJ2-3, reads KAGVTQTPRYLIKTRGQQVTLSCSPISGHRSVSWYQQTPGQGLQFLFEYFSETQRNKGNFPGRFSGRQFSNSRSEMNVSTLELGDSALYLCASSLQLAADTQYFGPGTRLTVL.

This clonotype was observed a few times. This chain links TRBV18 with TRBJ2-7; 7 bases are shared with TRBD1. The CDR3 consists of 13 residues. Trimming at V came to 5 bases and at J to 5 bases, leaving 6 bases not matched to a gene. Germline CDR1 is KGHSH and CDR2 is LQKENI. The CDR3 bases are TGTGCCAGCTCAAGTGGACAGGAGAACGAGCAGTACTTC. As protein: CASSSGQENEQYF.

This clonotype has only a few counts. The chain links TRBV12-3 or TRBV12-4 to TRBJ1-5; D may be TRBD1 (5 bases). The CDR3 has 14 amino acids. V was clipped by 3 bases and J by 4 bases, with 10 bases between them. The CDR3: CASSFGAGNQPQHF. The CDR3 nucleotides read TGTGCCAGCAGTTTTGGGGCAGGGAATCAGCCCCAGCATTTT.

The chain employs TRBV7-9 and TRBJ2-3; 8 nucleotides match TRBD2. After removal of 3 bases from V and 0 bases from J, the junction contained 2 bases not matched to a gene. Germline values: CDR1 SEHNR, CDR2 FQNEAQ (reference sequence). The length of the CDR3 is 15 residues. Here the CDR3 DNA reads TGTGCCAGCAGCTTGGGACTAGGAAGCACAGATACGCAGTATTTT. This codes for CASSLGLGSTDTQYF. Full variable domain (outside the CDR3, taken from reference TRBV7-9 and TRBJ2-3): DTGVSQNPRHKITKRGQNVTFRCDPISEHNRLYWYRQTLGQGPEFLTYFQNEAQLEKSRLLSDRFSAERPKGSFSTLEIQRTEQGDSAMYLCASSLGLGSTDTQYFGPGTRLTVL.

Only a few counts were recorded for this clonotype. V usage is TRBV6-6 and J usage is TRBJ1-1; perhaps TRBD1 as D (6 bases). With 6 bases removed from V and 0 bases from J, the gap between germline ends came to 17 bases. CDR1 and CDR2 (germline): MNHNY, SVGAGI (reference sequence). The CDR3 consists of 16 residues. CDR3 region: CASRADRMSMNTEAFF. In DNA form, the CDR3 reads TGTGCCAGCAGAGCTGACAGGATGAGCATGAACACTGAAGCTTTCTTT.

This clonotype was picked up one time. The CDR3 sequence: CASSEVPNTGELFF. The CDR3 DNA reads as TGTGCCAGCAGTGAGGTTCCGAACACCGGGGAGCTGTTTTTT. The J gene is TRBJ2-2, the V gene TRBV6-1; D uncertain. Between the trimmed V and J ends, which lost 3 bases and 0 bases, there was a span of 5 bases. This CDR3 is built from 14 residues. Germline V CDR1 and CDR2: MNHNS, SASEGT.

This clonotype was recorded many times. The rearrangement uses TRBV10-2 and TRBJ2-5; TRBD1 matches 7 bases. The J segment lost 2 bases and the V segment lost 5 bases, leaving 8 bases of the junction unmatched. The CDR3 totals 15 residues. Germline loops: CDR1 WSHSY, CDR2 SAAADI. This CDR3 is CASSSPSTGQETQYF. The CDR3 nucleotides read TGCGCCAGCAGTTCCCCTTCGACAGGGCAAGAGACCCAGTACTTC.

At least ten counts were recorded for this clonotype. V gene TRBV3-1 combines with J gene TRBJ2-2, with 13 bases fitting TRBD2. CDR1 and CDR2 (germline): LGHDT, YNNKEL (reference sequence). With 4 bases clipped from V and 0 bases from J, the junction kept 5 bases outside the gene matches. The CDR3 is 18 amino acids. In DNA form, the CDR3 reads TGTGCCAGCAGCCCCGGACTAGCGGGGGTCTCGAACACCGGGGAGCTGTTTTTT. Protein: CASSPGLAGVSNTGELFF.

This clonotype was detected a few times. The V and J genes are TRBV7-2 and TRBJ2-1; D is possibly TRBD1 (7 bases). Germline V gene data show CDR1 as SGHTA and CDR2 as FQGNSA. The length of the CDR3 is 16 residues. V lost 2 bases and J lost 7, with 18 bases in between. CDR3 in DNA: TGTGCCAGCAGCTTAATGGATCGGAGGGGGCGGAATGAGCAGTTCTTC. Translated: CASSLMDRRGRNEQFF.

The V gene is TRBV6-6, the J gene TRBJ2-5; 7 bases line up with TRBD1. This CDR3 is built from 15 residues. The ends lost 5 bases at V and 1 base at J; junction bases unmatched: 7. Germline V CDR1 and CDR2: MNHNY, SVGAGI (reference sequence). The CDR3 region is CASSPPGTAQETQYF. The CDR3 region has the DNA TGTGCCAGCAGTCCACCAGGGACAGCCCAAGAGACCCAGTACTTC.

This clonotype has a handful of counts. CDR3 bases: TGCAGCGCCCGAATGGGGCGCGGCGGCACCGGGGAGCTGTTTTTT. It is translated as CSARMGRGGTGELFF. This sequence joins TRBV29-1 and TRBJ2-2; TRBD1 might be the D (5 bases). Per germline, CDR1 SQVTM and CDR2 ANQGSEA. Trimming cost V 7 bases and J 4 bases, with 19 bases left between them. The CDR3 is made up of 15 amino acids.

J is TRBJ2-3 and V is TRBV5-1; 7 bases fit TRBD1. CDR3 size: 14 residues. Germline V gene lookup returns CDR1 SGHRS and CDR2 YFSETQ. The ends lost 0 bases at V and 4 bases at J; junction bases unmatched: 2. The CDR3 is CASSLEGAADTQYF. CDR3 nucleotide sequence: TGCGCCAGCAGCTTGGAGGGGGCCGCAGATACGCAGTATTTT.

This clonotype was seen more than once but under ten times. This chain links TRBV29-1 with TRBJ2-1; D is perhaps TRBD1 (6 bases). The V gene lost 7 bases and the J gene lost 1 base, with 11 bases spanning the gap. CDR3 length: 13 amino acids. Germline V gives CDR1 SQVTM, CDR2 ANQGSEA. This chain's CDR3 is CSGKGGSYNEQFF. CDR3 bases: TGCAGCGGAAAAGGGGGTTCCTACAATGAGCAGTTCTTC.

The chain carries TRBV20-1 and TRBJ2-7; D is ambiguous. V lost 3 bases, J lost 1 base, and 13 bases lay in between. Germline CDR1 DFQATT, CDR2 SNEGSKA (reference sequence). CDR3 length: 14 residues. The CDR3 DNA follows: TGCAGTGCTAGGGCGGCAGTAGGTTCCTACGAGCAGTACTTC. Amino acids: CSARAAVGSYEQYF.

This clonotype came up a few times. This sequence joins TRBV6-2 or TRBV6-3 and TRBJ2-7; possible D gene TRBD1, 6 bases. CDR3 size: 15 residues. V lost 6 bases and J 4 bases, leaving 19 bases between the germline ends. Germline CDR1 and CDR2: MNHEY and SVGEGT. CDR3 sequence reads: CASSFYGRGFYEQYV. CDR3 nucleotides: TGTGCCAGCAGCTTCTATGGCAGGGGTTTTTACGAGCAGTACGTC.

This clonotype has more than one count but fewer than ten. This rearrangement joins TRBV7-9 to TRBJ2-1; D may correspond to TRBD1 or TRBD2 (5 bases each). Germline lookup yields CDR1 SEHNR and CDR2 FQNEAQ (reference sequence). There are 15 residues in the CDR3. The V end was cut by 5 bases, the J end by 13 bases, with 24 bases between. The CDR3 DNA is TGTGCCAGCAGCCTGGTTGGGACCGCCAGGGCTCACCAGTTCTTC. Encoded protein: CASSLVGTARAHQFF.

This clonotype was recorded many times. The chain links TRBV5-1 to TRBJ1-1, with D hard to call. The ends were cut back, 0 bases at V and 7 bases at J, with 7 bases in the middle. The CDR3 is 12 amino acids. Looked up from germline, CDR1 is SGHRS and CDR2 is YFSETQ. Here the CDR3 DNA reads TGCGCCAGCAGCTTGGTAGCGGGTGAAGCTTTCTTT. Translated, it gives CASSLVAGEAFF.

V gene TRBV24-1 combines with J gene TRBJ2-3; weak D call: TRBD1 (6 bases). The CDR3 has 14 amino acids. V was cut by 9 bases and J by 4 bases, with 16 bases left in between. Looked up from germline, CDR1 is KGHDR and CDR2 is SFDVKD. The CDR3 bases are TGTGCCACCGCAGGGGAGATTCCGCCAGATACGCAGTATTTT. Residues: CATAGEIPPDTQYF.